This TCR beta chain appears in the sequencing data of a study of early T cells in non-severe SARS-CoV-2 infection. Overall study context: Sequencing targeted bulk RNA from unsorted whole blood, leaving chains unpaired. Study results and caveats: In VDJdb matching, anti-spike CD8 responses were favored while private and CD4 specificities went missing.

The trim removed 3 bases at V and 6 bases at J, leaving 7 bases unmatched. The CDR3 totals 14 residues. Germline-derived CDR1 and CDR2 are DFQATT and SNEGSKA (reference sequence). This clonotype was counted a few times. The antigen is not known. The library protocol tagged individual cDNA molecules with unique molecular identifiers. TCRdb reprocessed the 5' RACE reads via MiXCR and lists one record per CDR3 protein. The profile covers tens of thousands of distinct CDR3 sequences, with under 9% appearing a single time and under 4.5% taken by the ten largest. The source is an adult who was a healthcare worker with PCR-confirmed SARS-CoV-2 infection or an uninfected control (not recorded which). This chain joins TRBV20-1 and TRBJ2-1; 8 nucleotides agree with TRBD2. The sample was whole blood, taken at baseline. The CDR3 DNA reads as TGCAGTGCTAGTTACGGGGGGGGACCCAATGAGCAGTTCTTC. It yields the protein CSASYGGGPNEQFF.